The 24 T cell receptor beta chains below all came from one sample that was sequenced in a study of control samples from healthy donors and cancer patients. Libraries were prepared by immunoSEQ multiplex PCR; TCRdb keeps only in-frame clonotypes and omits some of them. The data show 15,000 to 20,000 clones, around 83% seen once. The sequencing input was PBMCs. These receptors were obtained from a woman in her 70s with colorectal cancer.

This clone was found once. The CDR3 region is CASTPRRDGDYGYTF. The CDR3 DNA reads TGTGCCAGTACCCCCCGCCGGGACGGAGACTATGGCTACACCTTC. V gene TRBV19 combines with J gene TRBJ1-2; a weak D match, TRBD1 (5 bases). The length of the CDR3 is 15 residues. CDR1 is LNHDA, CDR2 SQIVND, per germline (reference sequence). With 7 bases removed from V and 3 bases from J, the gap between germline ends came to 18 bases.

The chain carries TRBV27 and TRBJ2-7; 7 nucleotides align to TRBD2. The CDR3 is 13 residues long. Germline-derived CDR1 and CDR2 are MNHEY and SMNVEV (reference sequence). V dropped 3 bases and J dropped 5; count of bases not matched to a gene: 4. Here the CDR3 reads CASSFAGEDEQYF. Here the CDR3 DNA reads TGTGCCAGCAGTTTTGCGGGAGAGGACGAGCAGTACTTC.

The DNA of the CDR3 is TGTGCCACCAGCAGAGAGGCAGCGATGGCCCAGTACTTC. Protein product: CATSREAAMAQYF. The J gene is TRBJ2-5, the V gene TRBV15; D unresolved. Trimming stripped 0 bases from V and 9 bases from J, with 11 bases between. This CDR3 is built from 13 residues. CDR1 is LNHNV, CDR2 YYDKDF, per germline (reference sequence).

The chain uses TRBV2 and TRBJ2-3; D perhaps matches TRBD1 (6 bases). This CDR3 contains 15 residues. Germline V gene data show CDR1 as SNHLY and CDR2 as FYNNEI. V lost 6 bases and J 0 bases, leaving 13 bases between the germline ends. CDR3 bases: TGTGCCAGCAGATCAGGGGTATCTAGCACAGATACGCAGTATTTT. It codes for CASRSGVSSTDTQYF. The full variable domain, with the rest looked up from reference TRBV2 and TRBJ2-3, is EPEVTQTPSHQVTQMGQEVILRCVPISNHLYFYWYRQILGQKVEFLVSFYNNEISEKSEIFDDQFSVERPDGSNFTLKIRSTKLEDSAMYFCASRSGVSSTDTQYFGPGTRLTVL.

This sequence joins TRBV27 and TRBJ1-1; D gene ambiguous. The ends were cut back, 4 bases at V and 0 bases at J, with 3 bases in the middle. The CDR3 is made up of 12 amino acids. The germline V gene has CDR1 MNHEY and CDR2 SMNVEV (reference sequence). The CDR3 loop reads CASSSVNTEAFF. The CDR3 DNA sequence: TGTGCCAGCAGTTCAGTGAACACTGAAGCTTTCTTT.

The chain is built from TRBV7-2 and TRBJ1-5, with D perhaps matching TRBD1 (5 bases). The CDR3 runs 15 residues. V was shortened by 3 bases and J by 0 bases, with 9 bases between the two germline ends. Germline V gene lookup returns CDR1 SGHTA and CDR2 FQGNSA. CDR3 residues: CASSFGTDSNQPQHF. The CDR3 DNA reads as TGTGCCAGCAGCTTTGGGACGGATAGCAATCAGCCCCAGCATTTT.

The chain is built from TRBV25-1 and TRBJ1-3; 7 nucleotides line up with TRBD1. Looked up from germline, CDR1 is MGHDK and CDR2 is SYGVNS. The CDR3 has 16 amino acids. The ends lost 4 bases at V and 0 bases at J; junction bases unmatched: 6. CDR3 protein: CASSGTGRISGNTIYF. CDR3 nucleotide sequence: TGTGCCAGCAGTGGGACAGGCCGGATCTCTGGAAACACCATATATTTT.

The rearrangement uses TRBV19 and TRBJ1-1; possibly TRBD1 for D (6 bases). This CDR3 is built from 15 residues. V dropped 7 bases and J dropped 2 bases, with 17 bases sitting between them. Germline-derived CDR1 and CDR2 are LNHDA and SQIVND (reference sequence). The CDR3 loop is CASTHGAGANTEAFF. CDR3 DNA: TGTGCCAGTACTCACGGGGCAGGGGCCAACACTGAAGCTTTCTTT.

The rearrangement uses TRBV2 and TRBJ1-2; D is possibly TRBD1 (5 bases). Trimming stripped 3 bases from V and 8 bases from J, with 10 bases between. The CDR3 is made up of 12 amino acids. Germline values: CDR1 SNHLY, CDR2 FYNNEI. In DNA, the CDR3 is TGTGCCAGCAGTGAGCAGGGCCAAGGCTACACCTTC. Translating gives CASSEQGQGYTF.

In nucleotides, the CDR3 is TGTGCCAGCAGCCCCGCGGGCGGATCAGATACGCAGTATTTT. Amino acid sequence: CASSPAGGSDTQYF. This sequence joins TRBV7-9 and TRBJ2-3, with a possible D match to TRBD2 (5 bases). Germline lookup yields CDR1 SEHNR and CDR2 FQNEAQ (reference sequence). This CDR3 is 14 amino acids long. V lost 5 bases to trimming and J lost 4 bases, with 13 bases between them.

V is TRBV7-2 and J is TRBJ1-6, with a weak D call TRBD1 (5 bases). V was shortened by 3 bases and J by 7 bases, with 16 bases between the two germline ends. The CDR3 has 16 residues. Germline-derived CDR1 and CDR2 are SGHTA and FQGNSA. Here the CDR3 reads CASSLGSWGVNSPLHF. The CDR3 DNA follows: TGTGCCAGCAGCTTGGGTTCGTGGGGCGTGAATTCACCCCTCCACTTT.

This sequence joins TRBV5-1 and TRBJ1-4; 9 bases align to TRBD1. The CDR3 runs to 17 residues. CDR1 is SGHRS, CDR2 YFSETQ, per germline. The junction had 6 bases not matched to a gene; V was cut back by 0 bases and J by 3 bases. The CDR3 nucleotides read TGCGCCAGCAGCTTGGAAGGGACAGGGCTTCCTAATGAAAAACTGTTTTTT. It yields the protein CASSLEGTGLPNEKLFF.

The chain couples TRBV6-5 to TRBJ1-2; tentatively, D is TRBD1 (6 bases). V was clipped by 5 bases and J by 7 bases, with 17 bases between them. The CDR3 loop spans 14 amino acids. Germline V gene lookup returns CDR1 MNHEY and CDR2 SVGAGI. The CDR3 nucleotides are TGTGCCAGCAGTCCCGGGGGGGCGAAGATTGGCTACACCTTC. Translation: CASSPGGAKIGYTF.

The chain carries TRBV9 and TRBJ2-1, with TRBD1 matching 9 bases. The CDR3 length is 16 residues. CDR1 is SGDLS and CDR2 is YYNGEE in the germline V gene. Trimming removed 0 bases from V and 3 bases from J; junction bases left unmatched: 4. The DNA of the CDR3 is TGTGCCAGCAGCGTAGCCGGGACAGGGCTCTACAATGAGCAGTTCTTC. Translated: CASSVAGTGLYNEQFF.

V and J are TRBV27 and TRBJ2-1; possibly TRBD2 for D (5 bases). The CDR3 runs 13 residues. Between the trimmed V and J ends, which lost 0 bases and 9 bases, there was a span of 9 bases. Germline assignment: CDR1 MNHEY and CDR2 SMNVEV (reference sequence). CDR3 in amino acids: CASSLSRVSEQFF. The CDR3 region has the DNA TGTGCCAGCAGTTTATCGAGGGTCAGTGAGCAGTTCTTC.

The V call is TRBV10-3, the J call TRBJ2-2, with D maybe TRBD2 (6 bases). Germline-derived CDR1 and CDR2 are ENHRY and SYGVKD. V lost 4 bases and J lost 0, with 15 bases in between. CDR3 length: 17 residues. In DNA form, the CDR3 reads TGTGCCATCAGTGCCCAAATTCTAGCGACGAACACCGGGGAGCTGTTTTTT. It yields the protein CAISAQILATNTGELFF.

The chain employs TRBV7-2 and TRBJ2-5, with D maybe TRBD2 (6 bases). This CDR3 spans 14 amino acids. V was pared by 5 bases and J by 1 base, with 11 bases between. Germline V CDR1 and CDR2: SGHTA, FQGNSA. As DNA, the CDR3 is TGTGCCAGCAGCGGGAGGAGGTCCCAAGAGACCCAGTACTTC. It yields the protein CASSGRRSQETQYF. Complete variable domain (other parts from reference TRBV7-2 and TRBJ2-5): GAGVSQSPSNKVTEKGKDVELRCDPISGHTALYWYRQSLGQGLEFLIYFQGNSAPDKSGLPSDRFSAERTGGSVSTLTIQRTQQEDSAVYLCASSGRRSQETQYFGPGTRLLVL.

This clone was recorded only once. The J gene is TRBJ2-2, the V gene TRBV5-1; 8 bases map to TRBD1. The CDR3 has 17 residues. Trimming took 4 bases from V and 7 from J; bases not matched to a gene: 15. The germline CDR1 and CDR2 sequences are SGHRS and YFSETQ. CDR3 sequence reads: CASSPGSGGATGGELFF. The CDR3 region has the DNA TGCGCCAGCAGCCCAGGCTCAGGGGGCGCAACGGGCGGGGAGCTGTTTTTT.

This clone was counted between two and nine times. The V gene is TRBV4-2, the J gene TRBJ1-5; D gene uncertain. In germline, CDR1 is LGHNA, CDR2 YNFKEQ. Trimming shortened V by 0 bases and J by 0 bases, and 6 bases separated the two germline ends. The CDR3 runs 15 residues. CDR3 DNA sequence: TGTGCCAGCAGCCAAGATTGGGGTAGCAATCAGCCCCAGCATTTT. Amino acid sequence: CASSQDWGSNQPQHF.

This clone was detected only a few times. J is TRBJ2-3 and V is TRBV4-2; D may be TRBD2 (5 bases). V was shortened by 4 bases and J by 6 bases, with 14 bases between the two germline ends. The CDR3 sequence is 14 residues long. The V gene's germline CDR1 is LGHNA and CDR2 YNFKEQ. CDR3 DNA sequence: TGTGCCAGCAGCCCAAAAGGACTGGAGGATACGCAGTATTTT. It encodes CASSPKGLEDTQYF.

CDR3 nucleotide sequence: TGTGCCATCAGTGCACAGACAGGCAGTAATTCACCCCTCCACTTT. This sequence encodes CAISAQTGSNSPLHF. The chain uses TRBV10-3 and TRBJ1-6, with D possibly TRBD1 on 6 matching bases. Germline-derived CDR1 and CDR2 are ENHRY and SYGVKD. V lost 4 bases and J lost 6, with 13 bases in between. The CDR3 covers 15 residues.

The V and J genes are TRBV2 and TRBJ1-1; weak D call: TRBD1 (5 bases). This CDR3 spans 15 amino acids. V was shortened by 6 bases and J by 1 base, with 15 bases between the two germline ends. CDR1 SNHLY and CDR2 FYNNEI come from the germline V gene. The CDR3 coding sequence is TGTGCCAGCAGGACGGACACGGGGCCGAACACTGAAGCTTTCTTT. Protein: CASRTDTGPNTEAFF. The complete variable domain, with remaining parts taken from reference TRBV2 and TRBJ1-1, reads EPEVTQTPSHQVTQMGQEVILRCVPISNHLYFYWYRQILGQKVEFLVSFYNNEISEKSEIFDDQFSVERPDGSNFTLKIRSTKLEDSAMYFCASRTDTGPNTEAFFGQGTRLTVV.

V is TRBV30 and J is TRBJ1-5; no clear D. CDR3 size: 13 residues. The germline CDR1 and CDR2 sequences are GTSNPN and SVGIG (reference sequence). V lost 5 bases to trimming and J lost 8 bases, with 16 bases between them. As DNA, the CDR3 is TGTGCCTGGGAGGACCGTCGGATAGAGCCCCAGCATTTT. This translates into CAWEDRRIEPQHF.

Worth noting for this clone: Relative to the germline gene, one junction end is altered; a read error may explain this. This chain joins TRBV7-7 and TRBJ2-3; 7 nucleotides agree with TRBD2. The germline V gene encodes CDR1 SSHAT and CDR2 FNYEAQ (reference sequence). The CDR3 has 15 residues. The chain's CDR3 is CASSSSGAVADTQYF. The CDR3 bases are TGTGCTAGCAGCTCCAGCGGGGCGGTGGCAGATACGCAGTATTTT.